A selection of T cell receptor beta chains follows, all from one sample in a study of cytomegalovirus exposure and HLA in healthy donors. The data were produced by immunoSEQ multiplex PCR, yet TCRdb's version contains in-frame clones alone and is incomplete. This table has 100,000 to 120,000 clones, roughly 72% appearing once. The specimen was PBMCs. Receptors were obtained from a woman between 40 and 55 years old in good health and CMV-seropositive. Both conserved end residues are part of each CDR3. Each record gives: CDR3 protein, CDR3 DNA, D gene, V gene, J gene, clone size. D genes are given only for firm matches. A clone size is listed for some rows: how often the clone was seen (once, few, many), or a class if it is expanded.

CDR3 protein: CASSRQGDTNEQFF; CDR3 DNA: TGTGCCAGCAGCAGACAGGGTGATACGAATGAGCAGTTCTTC; D gene: TRBD1; V gene: TRBV5-4; J gene: TRBJ2-1; clone size: -
CDR3 protein: CASSTGLAGSFDEQFF; CDR3 DNA: TGTGCCAGCTCGACGGGACTAGCGGGAAGCTTCGATGAGCAGTTCTTC; D gene: TRBD2; V gene: TRBV18; J gene: TRBJ2-1; clone size: -
CDR3 protein: CASSWTALSNQPQHF; CDR3 DNA: TGTGCCAGTAGTTGGACAGCCCTTAGCAATCAGCCCCAGCATTTT; D gene: -; V gene: TRBV19; J gene: TRBJ1-5; clone size: few
CDR3 protein: CASSPRTGGYINEQFF; CDR3 DNA: TGTGCCAGCAGCCCCCGGACAGGGGGCTACATCAATGAGCAGTTCTTC; D gene: TRBD1; V gene: TRBV9; J gene: TRBJ2-1; clone size: -
CDR3 protein: CASSFPPNSPLHF; CDR3 DNA: TGTGCCAGCAGCTTTCCTCCTAATTCACCCCTCCACTTT; D gene: -; V gene: TRBV5-6; J gene: TRBJ1-6; clone size: -
CDR3 protein: CASSPSGLTDTQYF; CDR3 DNA: TGTGCCAGCTCACCTTCGGGACTCACAGATACGCAGTATTTT; D gene: -; V gene: TRBV18; J gene: TRBJ2-3; clone size: once
CDR3 protein: CASSIADSGNEQFF; CDR3 DNA: TGTGCCAGTAGTATAGCGGATAGCGGGAATGAGCAGTTCTTC; D gene: TRBD2; V gene: TRBV19; J gene: TRBJ2-1; clone size: few
CDR3 protein: CASMFTGVILGGYTF; CDR3 DNA: TGTGCCAGCATGTTCACAGGGGTCATCTTGGGAGGCTACACCTTC; D gene: TRBD1; V gene: TRBV6-1; J gene: TRBJ1-2; clone size: -
CDR3 protein: CASSMTSGGNMDTQYF; CDR3 DNA: TGCGCCAGCAGCATGACTAGCGGGGGGAATATGGATACGCAGTATTTT; D gene: TRBD2; V gene: TRBV5-1; J gene: TRBJ2-3; clone size: -
CDR3 protein: CASSLEIPDREGNQPQHF; CDR3 DNA: TGTGCCAGCAGCTTAGAAATTCCGGACAGGGAAGGCAATCAGCCCCAGCATTTT; D gene: TRBD1; V gene: TRBV7-3; J gene: TRBJ1-5; clone size: once
CDR3 protein: CASSYGTNYEQYF; CDR3 DNA: TGTGCCAGCAGCTATGGGACTAACTACGAGCAGTACTTC; D gene: TRBD2; V gene: TRBV5-6; J gene: TRBJ2-7; clone size: -
CDR3 protein: CACRQALNEKLFF; CDR3 DNA: TGTGCCTGCCGACAGGCCCTTAATGAAAAACTGTTTTTT; D gene: -; V gene: TRBV13; J gene: TRBJ1-4; clone size: once
CDR3 protein: CASSEALQGNTIYF; CDR3 DNA: TGTGCCAGCAGCGAGGCGCTGCAAGGAAACACCATATATTTT; D gene: -; V gene: TRBV6-5; J gene: TRBJ1-3; clone size: once